This record concerns one T cell receptor (beta chain) sequence. The data were taken from a study of T cell changes during pregnancy in multiple sclerosis. The protocol was immunoSEQ multiplex PCR, while the TCRdb copy is restricted to in-frame clones and leaves out a portion. The table shows fewer than 85,000 clones, with about 90% occurring only once. CDR3 length equals 11 residues. Germline assignment: CDR1 MNHNS and CDR2 SASEGT. V gave up 4 bases and J gave up 3 bases, with 4 bases separating them. The sample consisted of peripheral blood, taken in the first trimester of pregnancy. The source of this sequence is a female donor in good health, enrolled as a control in a pregnancy study. The chain joins TRBV6-1 to TRBJ2-7; D is unclear. CDR3 nucleotide sequence: TGTGCCAGCAGTGGTCGCTACGAGCAGTACTTC. Its protein product is CASSGRYEQYF.